The clone carrying this T cell receptor (beta chain) was detected many times. Antigen specificity is unknown. This record belongs to a study of T cell repertoires in cytomegalovirus infection. Turning to the study itself: Recently identified HLA-C-restricted CMV epitopes and well-studied HLA-B-restricted CMV epitopes were used by the study. Evidence of both CMV infection and a matching HLA type came from public TCR beta signatures. Study results and limitations: Across the ex vivo response, the dominant clonotypes were HLA-C-restricted CMV-specific TCR beta clonotypes. The cumulative frequency of public TCR beta families distinguished individuals who carried CMV together with the relevant HLA.

TCRdb recomputed calls from the reads with MiXCR, one row per CDR3 protein. Among over 40,000 distinct CDR3 sequences listed, roughly 19% were seen once. The CDR3 is 16 residues long. The V gene lost 5 bases and the J gene lost 0 bases, with 14 bases spanning the gap. The germline V gene encodes CDR1 SEHNR and CDR2 FQNEAQ (reference sequence). The sample was CD8+ T cells from cultured PBMCs, taken from culture after CMV antigen stimulation. The sequence came from a human donor in good health (CMV status not recorded). Some clones in this sample may be carry-over from other donors' samples. The chain recombines TRBV7-9 with TRBJ2-1, with D maybe TRBD2 (6 bases). Here the CDR3 DNA reads TGTGCCAGCAGCGGCACGCGGGGCAGCTCCTACAATGAGCAGTTCTTC. Amino acid sequence: CASSGTRGSSYNEQFF. The variable domain in full, completed from reference TRBV7-9 and TRBJ2-1, reads DTGVSQNPRHKITKRGQNVTFRCDPISEHNRLYWYRQTLGQGPEFLTYFQNEAQLEKSRLLSDRFSAERPKGSFSTLEIQRTEQGDSAMYLCASSGTRGSSYNEQFFGPGTRLTVL.